This T cell receptor (beta chain) was profiled in a study of cytomegalovirus exposure and HLA in healthy donors. As for the study in general: From around 180 million T cells, an earlier analysis saw roughly 100 million unique TCR beta sequences.

The CDR3 extends over 15 amino acids. Looked up from germline, CDR1 is MNHNS and CDR2 is SASEGT. The ends lost 6 bases at V and 0 bases at J; junction bases unmatched: 3. This clone was recorded a few times. Its antigen is unknown. Study-level points and caveats: A later analysis found that most CMV-associated TCR beta chains appeared HLA-restricted.

PCR amplification relied on 60 Vbeta primers (plus 13 Jbeta primers). Sequenced by immunoSEQ multiplex PCR; TCRdb stores in-frame clones only, minus some. The sample includes some 150,000 clones, approximately 79% of them seen just once. The sample comprised PBMCs. The receptor was derived from a young woman in good health and CMV-seronegative. This rearrangement joins TRBV6-1 to TRBJ1-3; 9 positions agree with TRBD1. The CDR3 here is CASRQTGGSGNTIYF. The CDR3 nucleotides read TGTGCCAGCAGGCAGACAGGGGGCTCTGGAAACACCATATATTTT.